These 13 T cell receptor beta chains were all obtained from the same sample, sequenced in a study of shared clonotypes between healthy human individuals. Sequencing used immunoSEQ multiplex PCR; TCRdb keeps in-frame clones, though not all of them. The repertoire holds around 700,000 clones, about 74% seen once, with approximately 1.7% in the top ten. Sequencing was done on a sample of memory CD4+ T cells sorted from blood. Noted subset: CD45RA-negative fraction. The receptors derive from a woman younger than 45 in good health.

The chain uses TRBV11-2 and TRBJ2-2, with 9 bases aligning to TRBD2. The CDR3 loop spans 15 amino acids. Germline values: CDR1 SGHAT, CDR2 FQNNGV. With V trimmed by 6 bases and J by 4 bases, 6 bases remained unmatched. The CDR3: CASSLLAGATGELFF. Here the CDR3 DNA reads TGTGCCAGCAGTTTATTAGCGGGAGCCACCGGGGAGCTGTTTTTT.

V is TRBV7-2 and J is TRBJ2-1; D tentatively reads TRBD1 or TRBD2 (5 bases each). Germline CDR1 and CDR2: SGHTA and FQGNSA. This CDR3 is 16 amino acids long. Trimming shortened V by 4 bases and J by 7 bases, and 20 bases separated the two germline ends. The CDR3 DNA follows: TGTGCCAGCAGCTCAAGTGGGACCCTGACTAATAATGAGCAGTTCTTC. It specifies CASSSSGTLTNNEQFF.

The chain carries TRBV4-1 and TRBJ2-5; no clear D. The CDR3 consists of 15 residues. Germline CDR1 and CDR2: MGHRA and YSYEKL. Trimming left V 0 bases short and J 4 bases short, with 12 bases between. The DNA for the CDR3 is TGCGCCAGCAGCCAAGATAGAGGTAGCACAGAGACCCAGTACTTC. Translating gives CASSQDRGSTETQYF.

The CDR3 DNA reads TGTGCCAGCAGCCCCGGCGGGTTTACCGGGGAGCTGTTTTTT. It specifies CASSPGGFTGELFF. The chain uses TRBV11-3 and TRBJ2-2, with D maybe TRBD2 (5 bases). V gave up 5 bases and J gave up 5 bases, with 12 bases separating them. The CDR3 contains 14 residues. The germline V gene encodes CDR1 SGHNT and CDR2 YENEEA.

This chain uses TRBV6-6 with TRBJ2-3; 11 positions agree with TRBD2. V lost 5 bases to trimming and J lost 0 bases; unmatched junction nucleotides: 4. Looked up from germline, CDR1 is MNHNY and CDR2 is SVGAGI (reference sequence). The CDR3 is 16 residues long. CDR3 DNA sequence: TGTGCCAGCAGTGGGGGGACTAGCGGCAGCACAGATACGCAGTATTTT. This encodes CASSGGTSGSTDTQYF.

This CDR3 reads CASSPPGRANTGELFF. CDR3 DNA sequence: TGTGCCAGCAGCCCTCCTGGGCGAGCGAACACCGGGGAGCTGTTTTTT. The rearrangement joins TRBV5-4 to TRBJ2-2, with D hard to call. CDR3 length: 16 amino acids. V lost 4 bases, J lost 0 bases, and 13 bases lay in between. Germline V gene data show CDR1 as SGHNT and CDR2 as YYREEE (reference sequence).

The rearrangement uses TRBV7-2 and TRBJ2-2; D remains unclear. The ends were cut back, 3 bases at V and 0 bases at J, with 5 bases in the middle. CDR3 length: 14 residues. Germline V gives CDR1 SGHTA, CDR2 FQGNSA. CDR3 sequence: CASSFEANTGELFF. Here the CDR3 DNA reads TGTGCCAGCAGCTTTGAGGCGAACACCGGGGAGCTGTTTTTT.

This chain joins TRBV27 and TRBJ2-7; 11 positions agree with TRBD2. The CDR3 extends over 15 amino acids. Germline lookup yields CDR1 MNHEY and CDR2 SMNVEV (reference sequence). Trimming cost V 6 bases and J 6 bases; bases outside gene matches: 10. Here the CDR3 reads CASRRSGRALPEQYF. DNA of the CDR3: TGTGCCAGCAGACGTAGCGGGAGGGCCCTTCCCGAGCAGTACTTC.

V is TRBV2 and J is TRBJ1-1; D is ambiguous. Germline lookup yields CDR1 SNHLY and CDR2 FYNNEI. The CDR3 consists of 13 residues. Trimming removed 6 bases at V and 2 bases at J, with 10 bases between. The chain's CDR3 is CASRVRENTEAFF. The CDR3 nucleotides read TGTGCCAGCAGAGTACGGGAAAACACTGAAGCTTTCTTT.

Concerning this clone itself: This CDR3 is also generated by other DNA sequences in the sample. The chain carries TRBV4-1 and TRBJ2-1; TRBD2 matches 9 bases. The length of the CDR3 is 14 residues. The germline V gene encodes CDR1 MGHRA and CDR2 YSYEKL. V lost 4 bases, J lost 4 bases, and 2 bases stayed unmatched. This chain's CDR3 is CASSPLAGYNEQFF. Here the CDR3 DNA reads TGCGCCAGCAGCCCGCTAGCGGGGTACAATGAGCAGTTCTTC.

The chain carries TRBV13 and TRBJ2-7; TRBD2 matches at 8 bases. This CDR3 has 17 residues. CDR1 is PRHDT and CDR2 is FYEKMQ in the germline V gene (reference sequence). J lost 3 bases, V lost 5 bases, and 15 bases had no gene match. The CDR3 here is CASSTAGERRGVYEQYF. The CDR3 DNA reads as TGTGCCAGCAGCACAGCGGGAGAACGCCGAGGAGTCTACGAGCAGTACTTC.

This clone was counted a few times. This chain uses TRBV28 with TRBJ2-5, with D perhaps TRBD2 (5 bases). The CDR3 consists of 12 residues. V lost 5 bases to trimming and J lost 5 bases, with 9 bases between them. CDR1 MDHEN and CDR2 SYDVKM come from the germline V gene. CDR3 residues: CASSEREETQYF. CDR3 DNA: TGTGCCAGCAGTGAAAGGGAGGAGACCCAGTACTTC.

The CDR3 DNA is TGTGCCACCAGCAGGCTTGGAGCAACAACCAACTATGGCTACACCTTC. This translates into CATSRLGATTNYGYTF. J is TRBJ1-2 and V is TRBV15, with D unresolved. Trimming cost V 3 bases and J 2 bases, with 16 bases left between them. Per the germline V gene, CDR1 is LNHNV and CDR2 is YYDKDF (reference sequence). The CDR3 contains 16 residues.